The entry that follows covers one TCR beta chain sequence. Antigen unknown. The data originate from a study of T cells expressing NK-cell markers. Turning to the study itself: The authors derived TCR beta repertoires from sorted CD3+CD56+NKG2C+, CD3+CD56+NKG2C- and CD3+CD56-NKG2C+ T cells.

Overall study results and limits: The CD3+CD56-NKG2C+ fraction of a few donors was also led by these clonotypes.

The CDR3 runs 15 residues. The germline CDR1 and CDR2 sequences are LGHDT and YNNKEL (reference sequence). From the 5' RACE reads, TCRdb lists one entry per CDR3 protein and no DNA. Its table lists some 440,000 distinct CDR3 sequences. The sequencing input was blood T cells: a sorted CD56 or NKG2C T cell subset, CD4+ or CD8+ T cells, or bulk PBMC T cells (not recorded which). The chain links TRBV3-1 to TRBJ2-2; without DNA, the TCRdb call of TRBD2 cannot be checked. The sequence was collected from a woman aged 45-65 years in good health. The CDR3 loop reads CASSTLRADTGELFF.